This T cell receptor beta chain was found in a study of T cells after posttransplantation cyclophosphamide. Sequenced by immunoSEQ multiplex PCR; TCRdb stores in-frame clones only, minus some. Observed in the sample are roughly 49,000 clones, none of them singletons. V was clipped by 6 bases and J by 3 bases; unmatched bases: 4. Germline V gives CDR1 MGHDK, CDR2 SYGVNS. CDR3 length equals 13 residues. This related bone marrow graft donor gave peripheral blood on the day of marrow donation. The V gene is TRBV25-1, the J gene TRBJ2-5; 7 bases are shared with TRBD1. This clonotype was obtained from a man aged 35-49 years in good health, CMV-negative, and a related stem cell transplant donor. The sample comprised PBMCs. In DNA, the CDR3 is TGTGCCAGCAGCGACAGGGTAAAAGAGACCCAGTACTTC. Translated: CASSDRVKETQYF.